A selection of T cell receptor beta chains follows, all from one sample in a study of blood T cell repertoires in COVID-19. The protocol was immunoSEQ multiplex PCR, while the TCRdb copy is restricted to in-frame clones and leaves out a portion. The table has approximately 170,000 clones, approximately 90% seen once. Material for sequencing was peripheral blood. Every receptor here comes from a man aged 18 to 29 with COVID-19, enrolled during active disease. Each CDR3 is given without its conserved first and last residue.

>TRBV7-9|TRBJ2-1
ASSPREDKEQF
>TRBV6-6|TRBJ1-5
ASSYRVEWRNQPQH
>TRBV9|TRBJ2-7
ASSVATSGRLEQY
>TRBV7-3|TRBJ2-1
ASSLTGRNEQF
>TRBV6-5|TRBJ2-7
ASSTLAVPPSEQY
>TRBV6-6|TRBJ1-1
ASSYPIAF
>TRBV4-3|TRBJ1-3
ASSPAGGSGNTIY
>TRBV28|TRBJ1-5
ASSLAIGGEPGSNQPQH
>TRBV12-3/TRBV12-4|TRBJ1-3
AMMRDTIY
>TRBV30|TRBJ2-2
AWRDFGPGELF
>TRBV4-1|TRBJ1-2
ASSQVGGADGYT
>TRBV6-6|TRBJ1-2
ASSPPNRDRDLNYGGYT
>TRBV27|TRBJ2-7
ATLQGSEQY
>TRBV6-6|TRBJ2-7
ASSYSTGEIEYEQY
>TRBV28|TRBJ2-7
ASSFLARWTGSSPYEQY
>TRBV21-1|TRBJ2-7
ASSIRLAGLYEQY
>TRBV28|TRBJ2-7
ASSPLPGLAGGHYEQY
>TRBV4-1|TRBJ1-4
ASSQERTGGEKLL
>TRBV28|TRBJ1-4
ASSLPAGNEKLL
>TRBV14|TRBJ1-1
ASSQEHNLNTEAF
>TRBV11-2|TRBJ1-1
ASSIGGTNTEAF
>TRBV19|TRBJ2-7
ASSIDHGLAGSSYEQY
>TRBV5-1|TRBJ2-7
ASSGRDFYEQY
>TRBV7-9|TRBJ2-7
ASSLLGTSGRWNSYEQY
>TRBV7-2|TRBJ2-2
ASSPQGGVGELF
>TRBV2|TRBJ2-1
ASWGRAGLAVSNEQF
>TRBV11-2|TRBJ2-1
ASSAGQNSYNEQF
>TRBV5-6|TRBJ2-7
ASSGWTYSYEQY
>TRBV7-9|TRBJ1-1
ASSPRTGITEAF
>TRBV30|TRBJ2-1
AWSVGPIAGSEQF
>TRBV28|TRBJ1-5
ASSFRPWDSTKDQPQH
>TRBV7-6|TRBJ2-7
ASSLSGGRAWEQY